This is a list of T cell receptor beta chains from one sample in a study of T cells in tumors after PD-1 blockade. Sequencing was performed with immunoSEQ multiplex PCR; in TCRdb, only in-frame clones are kept and a portion is missing. The sample includes 4,500 to 6,000 clones, 50% to 80% of them seen just once. The sequenced sample was tumor tissue, obtained before anti-PD-1 treatment. Every receptor here comes from a human donor with cutaneous squamous cell carcinoma. The CDR3 runs from the conserved cysteine through the conserved F or W. Part of the rows lack a size; the others show once, few, many or a class for expanded clones.

clone size,V gene,J gene,CDR3 protein
-,TRBV21-1,TRBJ1-2,CASSRGPYGRAVRIPDANYGYTF
few,TRBV11-2,TRBJ2-5,CASSLGTAGTQETQYF
-,TRBV24-1,TRBJ2-3,CATSDRRTSGVTDTQYF
-,TRBV4-1,TRBJ2-3,CASSESGGLFRKPRDTQYF
few,TRBV9,TRBJ2-2,CASSRLGGRGTGELFF
once,TRBV3-1/TRBV3-2,TRBJ1-2,CASSEDRGRGYTF
few,TRBV2,TRBJ2-7,CASSEAGDTYEQYF
-,TRBV6-5,TRBJ1-5,CASTRGIQAVQPQHF
few,TRBV5-1,TRBJ2-7,CASSLRPSGGSTPYEQYF
-,TRBV5-4,TRBJ1-4,CASSSRGHEEKLFF
-,TRBV10-1,-,CASKPGQGPYEQYF
-,TRBV5-1,TRBJ2-1,CASSFNNEQFF
-,TRBV6-6,TRBJ2-5,CASSLAGGNQETQYF
-,TRBV13,TRBJ2-7,CASSRQGAGRTYEQYF
medium-sized,TRBV25-1,TRBJ2-7,CASRTGQGAYEQYF
-,TRBV19,TRBJ1-1,CASSPGTGDTEAFF
-,TRBV4-1,TRBJ1-3,CASSQGPGQGYGNTIYF
-,TRBV19,TRBJ2-7,CASSVRDSSSYEQYF
-,TRBV2,TRBJ2-2,CASSPGTGGNPGELFF
few,TRBV11-3,TRBJ2-3,CASSEGVDTQYF
few,TRBV21-1,TRBJ2-7,CASSYRPQVNEQYF
medium-sized,TRBV19,TRBJ1-2,CASSMRTEIYYGYTF
once,TRBV5-6,TRBJ2-2,CASSLWMAGPGELFF
-,TRBV7-9,TRBJ2-1,CASSLTGTALGEQFF
-,TRBV6-5,TRBJ2-7,CASSFNPRDRGYEQYF
-,TRBV7-8,TRBJ2-5,CASSLVGETQYF
-,TRBV7-9,TRBJ2-3,CASSASIMAYTDTQYF
-,TRBV7-2,TRBJ2-7,CASSLRFPPGPTYEQYF
-,TRBV6-5,TRBJ2-5,CASRRYQETQYF
-,TRBV7-9,TRBJ2-2,CASSLADRLDQTEELFF
once,TRBV7-9,TRBJ1-1,CASSLEQDTEAFF
once,TRBV5-1,TRBJ2-7,CASSITTLGVITYEQYF
-,TRBV9,TRBJ2-2,CASRAPGTSGRGELFF
-,TRBV6-1,TRBJ2-7,CASSEGPGPSYEQYF
-,TRBV7-8,TRBJ1-1,CASSRGWRTEAFF
few,TRBV6-1,TRBJ1-6,CASSEEVRGSYNSPLHF
few,TRBV3-1/TRBV3-2,TRBJ2-5,CASRRPGLTEETQYF